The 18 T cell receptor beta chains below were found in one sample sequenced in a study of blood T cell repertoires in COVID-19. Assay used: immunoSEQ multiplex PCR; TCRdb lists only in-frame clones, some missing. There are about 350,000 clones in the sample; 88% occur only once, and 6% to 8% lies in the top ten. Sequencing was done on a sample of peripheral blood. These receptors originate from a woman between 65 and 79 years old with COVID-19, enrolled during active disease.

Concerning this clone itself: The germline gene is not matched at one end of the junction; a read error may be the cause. The CDR3 is CASSKDPTWTGFGYTF. In DNA, the CDR3 is TGCGCCAGCAGCAAAGACCCTACCTGGACAGGGTTCGGCTACACCTTC. The V call is TRBV4-1, the J call TRBJ1-2; TRBD1 agrees at 8 bases. Germline V gene data show CDR1 as MGHRA and CDR2 as YSYEKL. This CDR3 contains 16 residues.

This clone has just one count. The CDR3 nucleotides read TGTGCCAGCCGCGGACAGGATTTCTACGAGCAGTACTTC. It encodes CASRGQDFYEQYF. The chain combines TRBV27 with TRBJ2-7; TRBD1 agrees at 7 bases. V was pared by 8 bases and J by 3 bases, with 7 bases of the junction left unmatched. The CDR3 runs 13 residues. In germline, CDR1 is MNHEY, CDR2 SMNVEV (reference sequence).

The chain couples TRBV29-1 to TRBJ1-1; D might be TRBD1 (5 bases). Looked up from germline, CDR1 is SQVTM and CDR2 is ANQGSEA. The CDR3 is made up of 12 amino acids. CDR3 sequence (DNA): TGCAGTGCCCGGACACAGAACACTGAAGCTTTCTTT. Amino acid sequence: CSARTQNTEAFF.

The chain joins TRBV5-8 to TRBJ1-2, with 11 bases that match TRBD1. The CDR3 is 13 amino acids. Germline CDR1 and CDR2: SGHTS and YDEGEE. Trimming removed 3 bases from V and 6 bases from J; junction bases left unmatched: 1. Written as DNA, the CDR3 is TGTGCCAGCAGCTGGGGACAGGGGGATGGCTACACCTTC. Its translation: CASSWGQGDGYTF.

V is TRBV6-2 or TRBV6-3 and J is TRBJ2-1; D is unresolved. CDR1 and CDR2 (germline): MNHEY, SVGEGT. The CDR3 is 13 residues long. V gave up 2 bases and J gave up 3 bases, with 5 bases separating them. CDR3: CASSYAVYNEQFF. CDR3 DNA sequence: TGTGCCAGCAGTTACGCGGTCTACAATGAGCAGTTCTTC.

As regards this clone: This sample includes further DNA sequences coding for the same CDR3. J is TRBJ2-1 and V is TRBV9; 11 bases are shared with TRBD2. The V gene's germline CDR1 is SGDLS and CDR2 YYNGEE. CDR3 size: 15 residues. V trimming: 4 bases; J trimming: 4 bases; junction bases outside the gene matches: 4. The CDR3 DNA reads TGTGCCAGCAGCCTCACTAGCGGGGGATACAATGAGCAGTTCTTC. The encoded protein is CASSLTSGGYNEQFF.

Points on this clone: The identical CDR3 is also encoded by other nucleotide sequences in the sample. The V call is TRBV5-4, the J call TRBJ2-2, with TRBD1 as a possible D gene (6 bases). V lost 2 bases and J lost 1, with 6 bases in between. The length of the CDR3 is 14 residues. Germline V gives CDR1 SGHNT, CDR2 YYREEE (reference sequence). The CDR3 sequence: CASSFRGNTGELFF. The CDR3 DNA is TGTGCCAGCAGCTTCAGGGGGAACACCGGGGAGCTGTTTTTT.

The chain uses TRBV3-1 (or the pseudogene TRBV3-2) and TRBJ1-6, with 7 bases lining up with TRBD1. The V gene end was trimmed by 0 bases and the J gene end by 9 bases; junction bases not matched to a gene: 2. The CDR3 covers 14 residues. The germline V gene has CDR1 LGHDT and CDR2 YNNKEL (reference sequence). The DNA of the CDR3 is TGTGCCAGCAGCCAAGAAGGGGGCGGTTCACCCCTCCACTTT. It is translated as CASSQEGGGSPLHF.

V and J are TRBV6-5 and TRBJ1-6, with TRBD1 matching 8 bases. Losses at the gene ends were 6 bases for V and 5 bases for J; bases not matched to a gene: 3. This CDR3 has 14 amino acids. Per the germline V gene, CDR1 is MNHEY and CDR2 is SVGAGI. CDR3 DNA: TGTGCCAGCAGACCACAGGGGGATAATTCACCCCTCCACTTT. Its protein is CASRPQGDNSPLHF.

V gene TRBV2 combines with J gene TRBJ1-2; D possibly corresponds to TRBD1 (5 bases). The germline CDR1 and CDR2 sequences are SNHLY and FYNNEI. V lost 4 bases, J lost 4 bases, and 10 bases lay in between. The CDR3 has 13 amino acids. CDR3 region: CASSAGSGYGYTF. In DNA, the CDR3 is TGTGCCAGCAGTGCAGGGTCGGGCTATGGCTACACCTTC.

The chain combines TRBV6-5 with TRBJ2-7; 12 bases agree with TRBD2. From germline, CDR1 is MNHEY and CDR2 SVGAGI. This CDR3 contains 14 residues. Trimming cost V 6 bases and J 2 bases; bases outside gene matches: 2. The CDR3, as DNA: TGTGCCAGCAGAGGACTAGCGGGGACCTACGAGCAGTACTTC. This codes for CASRGLAGTYEQYF.

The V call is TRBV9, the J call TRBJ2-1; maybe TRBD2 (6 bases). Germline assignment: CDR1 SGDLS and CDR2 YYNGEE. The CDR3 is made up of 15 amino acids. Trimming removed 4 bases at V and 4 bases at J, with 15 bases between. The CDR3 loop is CASSPRGTRYNEQFF. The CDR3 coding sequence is TGTGCCAGCAGCCCTCGGGGGACCCGTTACAATGAGCAGTTCTTC.

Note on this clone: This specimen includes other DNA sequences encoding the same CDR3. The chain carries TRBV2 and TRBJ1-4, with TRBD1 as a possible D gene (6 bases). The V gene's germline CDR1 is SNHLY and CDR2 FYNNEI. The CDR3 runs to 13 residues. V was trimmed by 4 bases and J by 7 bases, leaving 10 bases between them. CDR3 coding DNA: TGTGCCAGCAGTGGAGGGGGGGGTGAAAAACTGTTTTTT. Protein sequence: CASSGGGGEKLFF.

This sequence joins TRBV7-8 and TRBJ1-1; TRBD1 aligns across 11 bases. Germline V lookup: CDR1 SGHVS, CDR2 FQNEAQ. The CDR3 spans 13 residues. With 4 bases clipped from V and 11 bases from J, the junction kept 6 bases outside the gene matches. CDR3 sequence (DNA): TGTGCCAGCAGCTCCTCTCGGGACAGGGGGGCTTTCTTT. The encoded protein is CASSSSRDRGAFF.

The CDR3 DNA sequence: TGTGCCAGCAGTGACCAGGGAAATGAGCAGTTCTTC. Residues: CASSDQGNEQFF. The V and J genes are TRBV6-2 or TRBV6-3 and TRBJ2-1; a possible D gene is TRBD1 (5 bases). In germline, CDR1 is MNHEY, CDR2 SVGEGT. V was trimmed by 5 bases and J by 7 bases, leaving 9 bases between them. The CDR3 loop spans 12 amino acids.

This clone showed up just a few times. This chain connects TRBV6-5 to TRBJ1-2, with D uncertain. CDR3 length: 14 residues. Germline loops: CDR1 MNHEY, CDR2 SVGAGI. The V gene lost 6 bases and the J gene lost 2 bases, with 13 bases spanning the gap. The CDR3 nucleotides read TGTGCCAGCAGAGCTCCGGGAGCGAACTATGGCTACACCTTC. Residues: CASRAPGANYGYTF.

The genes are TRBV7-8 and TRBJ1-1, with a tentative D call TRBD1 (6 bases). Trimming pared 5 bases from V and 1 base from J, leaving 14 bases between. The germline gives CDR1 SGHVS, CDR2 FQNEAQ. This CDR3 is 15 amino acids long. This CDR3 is CASSPHRVKNTEAFF. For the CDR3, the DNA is TGTGCCAGCAGCCCCCACAGGGTTAAGAACACTGAAGCTTTCTTT.

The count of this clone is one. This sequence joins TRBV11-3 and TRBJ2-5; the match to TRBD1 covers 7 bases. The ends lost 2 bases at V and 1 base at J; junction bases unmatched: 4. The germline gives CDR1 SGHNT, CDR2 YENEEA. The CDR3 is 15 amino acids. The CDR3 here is CASSLTGTAQETQYF. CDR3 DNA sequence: TGTGCCAGCAGCTTAACCGGGACAGCCCAAGAGACCCAGTACTTC.